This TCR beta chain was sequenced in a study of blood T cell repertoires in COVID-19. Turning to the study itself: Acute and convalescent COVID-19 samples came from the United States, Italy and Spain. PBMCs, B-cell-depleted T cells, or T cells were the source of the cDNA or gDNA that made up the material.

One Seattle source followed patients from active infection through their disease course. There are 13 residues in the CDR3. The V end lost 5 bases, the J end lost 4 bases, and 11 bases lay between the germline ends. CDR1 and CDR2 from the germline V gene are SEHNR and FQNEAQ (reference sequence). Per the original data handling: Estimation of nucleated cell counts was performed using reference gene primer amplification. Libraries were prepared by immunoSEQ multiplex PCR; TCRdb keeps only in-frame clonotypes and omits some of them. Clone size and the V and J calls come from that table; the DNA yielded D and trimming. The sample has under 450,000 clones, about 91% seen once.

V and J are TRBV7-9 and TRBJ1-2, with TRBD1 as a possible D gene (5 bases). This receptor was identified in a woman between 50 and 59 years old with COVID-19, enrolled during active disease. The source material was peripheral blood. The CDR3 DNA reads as TGTGCCAGCAGCCCTCGGAGGGGCTATGGCTACACCTTC. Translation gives CASSPRRGYGYTF.